The next 27 T cell receptor beta chains were all read from a single sample in a study of human T cells and chemical hapten exposure. TCRdb redid the calling of the RACE reads with MiXCR, one entry per CDR3 protein. Of 300,000 to 450,000 distinct CDR3 sequences listed, roughly 5.3% are singletons. Time point meaning: pre-sensitization, week 0. Treatment given: therapeutic diphenylcyclopropenone sensitization with weekly scalp DPC. Sequenced here: whole blood, sampled in connection with sensitization to the hapten diphenylcyclopropenone (DPC). Receptors were obtained from a woman aged 45-60 years with alopecia areata. Some clones in this sample may be carry-over from other donors' samples.

This clonotype was detected a few times. This chain connects TRBV18 to TRBJ1-2, with D perhaps TRBD1 (5 bases). The germline V gene has CDR1 KGHSH and CDR2 LQKENI. V gave up 2 bases and J gave up 4 bases, with 23 bases separating them. This CDR3 has 18 residues. CDR3 coding DNA: TGTGCCAGCTCACCATTATCGGCTACAGGTGGGGGGACCTATGGCTACACCTTC. This translates into CASSPLSATGGGTYGYTF.

Ten or more counts support this clonotype. The V gene is TRBV3-1, the J gene TRBJ1-5; D is ambiguous. Between the trimmed V and J ends, which lost 3 bases and 3 bases, there was a span of 12 bases. The germline gives CDR1 LGHDT, CDR2 YNNKEL (reference sequence). CDR3 length: 15 amino acids. The DNA of the CDR3 is TGTGCCAGCAGCCACGGCCGGGCCCTCAATCAGCCCCAGCATTTT. Translated: CASSHGRALNQPQHF.

This clonotype has a count of ten or more. The chain recombines TRBV6-6 with TRBJ1-1, with a weak D call TRBD1 (5 bases). The germline V and J ends were trimmed by 8 bases and 0 bases, with 10 bases remaining between them. The CDR3 is 13 amino acids. The germline CDR1 and CDR2 sequences are MNHNY and SVGAGI (reference sequence). The CDR3 region is CASFGALNTEAFF. Here the CDR3 DNA reads TGTGCCAGCTTCGGGGCCTTGAACACTGAAGCTTTCTTT.

This clonotype was seen ten or more times. The chain recombines TRBV7-8 with TRBJ1-2, with 10 nucleotides matching TRBD1. Germline-derived CDR1 and CDR2 are SGHVS and FQNEAQ. The V segment lost 5 bases and the J segment 0 bases; nucleotides outside the gene matches: 24. The CDR3 spans 22 residues. This CDR3 is CASSVYPRDRGPTMAPNYGYTF. The CDR3 nucleotides are TGTGCCAGCAGCGTCTATCCGCGGGACAGGGGCCCAACAATGGCTCCTAACTATGGCTACACCTTC.

This clonotype is a singleton in its sample. This sequence joins TRBV7-2 and TRBJ1-2, with D uncertain. Germline CDR1 SGHTA, CDR2 FQGNSA. This CDR3 has 13 residues. Trimming removed 5 bases from V and 8 bases from J, with 15 bases in between. For the CDR3, the DNA is TGTGCCAGCAGCCCCACTCACCTGGAAGGCTACACCTTC. Translation: CASSPTHLEGYTF.

Ten or more counts support this clonotype. V is TRBV6-5 and J is TRBJ2-3; 8 positions agree with TRBD1. The CDR3 has 18 amino acids. Per germline, CDR1 MNHEY and CDR2 SVGAGI. V was pared by 2 bases and J by 0 bases, with 10 bases of the junction left unmatched. Here the CDR3 DNA reads TGTGCCAGCAGTTACCAAAAGCAGGGGGCCCTAAGCACAGATACGCAGTATTTT. Its protein is CASSYQKQGALSTDTQYF.

The sample holds many counts of this clonotype. The chain has TRBV14 and TRBJ2-1; 9 nucleotides line up with TRBD1. V shed 4 bases, J shed 8 bases, and the junction held 12 bases outside the gene matches. Germline V gives CDR1 SGHDN, CDR2 FVKESK. The CDR3 totals 16 residues. The CDR3 DNA reads TGTGCCAGCAGCCTCCTGGACAGGGGCGCGCTATATGAGCAGTTCTTC. Protein: CASSLLDRGALYEQFF.

This clonotype was recorded many times. V usage is TRBV5-1 and J usage is TRBJ2-5; 10 bases fit TRBD2. J gave up 3 bases and V 2 bases, and 10 bases lay outside the gene matches. Germline V gives CDR1 SGHRS, CDR2 YFSETQ. The CDR3 runs 17 residues. CDR3 nucleotide sequence: TGCGCCAGCAGCTTTCATGGACTAGCGGAGAAGGAAGAGACCCAGTACTTC. Its protein is CASSFHGLAEKEETQYF.

This clonotype was observed at least ten times. CDR3 loop: CSAQREYNEQFF. CDR3 sequence (DNA): TGCAGCGCCCAGCGGGAGTACAATGAGCAGTTCTTC. V gene TRBV29-1 combines with J gene TRBJ2-1, with 8 nucleotides matching TRBD2. Germline CDR1 SQVTM, CDR2 ANQGSEA. With V trimmed by 7 bases and J by 4 bases, 3 bases remained unmatched. The CDR3 has 12 residues.

This clonotype was counted many times. The chain combines TRBV3-1 with TRBJ1-2; perhaps TRBD1 as D (6 bases). CDR3 length: 15 residues. The V and J ends lost 1 base and 5 bases respectively, with 14 bases between them. The germline V gene encodes CDR1 LGHDT and CDR2 YNNKEL (reference sequence). The CDR3 DNA follows: TGTGCCAGCAGCCAAGGCGGCGGGGGGGCGTATGGCTACACCTTC. Translation gives CASSQGGGGAYGYTF.

The V gene is TRBV7-8, the J gene TRBJ2-1; D remains ambiguous. Deletions cut 2 bases from V and 4 bases from J, with 6 bases between. Per the germline V gene, CDR1 is SGHVS and CDR2 is FQNEAQ. There are 13 residues in the CDR3. CDR3 nucleotide sequence: TGTGCCAGCAGCTTATTAGATTACAATGAGCAGTTCTTC. Translated, it gives CASSLLDYNEQFF. The variable domain in full, completed from reference TRBV7-8 and TRBJ2-1, reads GAGVSQSPRYKVAKRGQDVALRCDPISGHVSLFWYQQALGQGPEFLTYFQNEAQLDKSGLPSDRFFAERPEGSVSTLKIQRTQQEDSAVYLCASSLLDYNEQFFGPGTRLTVL.

This clonotype was counted ten times or more. The V and J genes are TRBV5-5 and TRBJ1-1; perhaps TRBD1 as D (5 bases). V lost 4 bases to trimming and J lost 1 base, with 11 bases between them. CDR3 length: 14 residues. Germline V gives CDR1 SGHKS, CDR2 YYEKEE (reference sequence). The CDR3 loop is CASSRTQENTEAFF. The DNA of the CDR3 is TGTGCCAGCAGCCGAACACAGGAGAACACTGAAGCTTTCTTT.

This clonotype was observed many times. This chain connects TRBV27 to TRBJ2-7; D might be TRBD1 or TRBD2, each matching 5 bases. The CDR3 has 16 residues. Trimming left V 1 base short and J 0 bases short, with 13 bases between. Germline lookup yields CDR1 MNHEY and CDR2 SMNVEV (reference sequence). CDR3 protein: CASSLFPGPSSYEQYF. As DNA, the CDR3 is TGTGCCAGCAGTTTATTCCCGGGACCTAGCTCCTACGAGCAGTACTTC.

The V gene is TRBV6-5, the J gene TRBJ1-1, with TRBD1 matching over 8 bases. Germline V CDR1 and CDR2: MNHEY, SVGAGI. The CDR3 covers 15 residues. V shed 5 bases and J 7 bases; nucleotides not matched to a gene: 12. CDR3 protein: CASSMQQGVQGEAFF. For the CDR3, the DNA is TGTGCCAGCAGTATGCAACAGGGGGTTCAAGGTGAAGCTTTCTTT.

This clonotype was seen repeatedly, ten times or more. The J gene is TRBJ2-1, the V gene TRBV29-1; TRBD1 matches at 7 bases. This CDR3 is built from 12 residues. Per germline, CDR1 SQVTM and CDR2 ANQGSEA. Trimming took 6 bases from V and 6 from J; bases not matched to a gene: 5. For the CDR3, the DNA is TGCAGCGTGGGACAGTCTGGCAATGAGCAGTTCTTC. Encoded protein: CSVGQSGNEQFF.

This clonotype was found a few times. The rearrangement uses TRBV28 and TRBJ2-3; D is possibly TRBD2 (5 bases). CDR1 is MDHEN, CDR2 SYDVKM, per germline. Trimming took off 4 bases at V and 0 bases at J, with 8 bases between the two ends. The CDR3 runs 14 residues. The CDR3 nucleotides are TGTGCCAGCAGTTCCGGGATAAGCACAGATACGCAGTATTTT. Translated: CASSSGISTDTQYF.

The J gene is TRBJ2-1, the V gene TRBV5-1, with 9 bases that match TRBD1. This CDR3 is 18 amino acids long. V shed 3 bases, J shed 0 bases, and the junction held 10 bases outside the gene matches. CDR1 is SGHRS and CDR2 is YFSETQ in the germline V gene. The CDR3: CASSSETGGPSSYNEQFF. The CDR3 bases are TGCGCCAGCAGCTCGGAGACAGGGGGTCCCAGCTCCTACAATGAGCAGTTCTTC.

The chain couples TRBV14 to TRBJ2-3; D remains unclear. This CDR3 has 14 amino acids. V lost 1 base to trimming and J lost 5 bases, with 10 bases between them. Germline V gene sequence: CDR1 SGHDN, CDR2 FVKESK. The CDR3 here is CASSQVTARDTQYF. CDR3 nucleotide sequence: TGTGCCAGCAGCCAAGTTACAGCGAGAGATACGCAGTATTTT. Combining the CDR3 with reference TRBV14 and TRBJ2-3 gives the whole variable domain EAGVTQFPSHSVIEKGQTVTLRCDPISGHDNLYWYRRVMGKEIKFLLHFVKESKQDESGMPNNRFLAERTGGTYSTLKVQPAELEDSGVYFCASSQVTARDTQYFGPGTRLTVL.

This chain joins TRBV24-1 and TRBJ1-5, with 7 positions matching TRBD1. The CDR3 runs 16 residues. Trimming cost V 4 bases and J 2 bases; bases outside gene matches: 7. Germline assignment: CDR1 KGHDR and CDR2 SFDVKD. The DNA for the CDR3 is TGTGCCACCAGTGAAACGACAGGGCGCGGCAATCAGCCCCAGCATTTT. Its translation is CATSETTGRGNQPQHF.

This clonotype appeared many times. The chain uses TRBV28 and TRBJ2-7; D possibly corresponds to TRBD2 (6 bases). Germline values: CDR1 MDHEN, CDR2 SYDVKM. V gave up 7 bases and J gave up 0 bases, with 16 bases separating them. The CDR3 is made up of 15 amino acids. The CDR3 DNA is TGTGCCAGCACCGGACCTTTCGGGAGCTCCTACGAGCAGTACTTC. Its translation is CASTGPFGSSYEQYF. The whole variable domain, remainder taken from reference TRBV28 and TRBJ2-7, is DVKVTQSSRYLVKRTGEKVFLECVQDMDHENMFWYRQDPGLGLRLIYFSYDVKMKEKGDIPEGYSVSREKKERFSLILESASTNQTSMYLCASTGPFGSSYEQYFGPGTRLTVT.

This clonotype was picked up many times. The V and J genes are TRBV12-3 or TRBV12-4 and TRBJ2-4, with TRBD2 as a possible D gene (5 bases). This CDR3 spans 15 amino acids. V lost 9 bases and J 9 bases, leaving 24 bases between the germline ends. The CDR3 reads CASRPPTRGFGIQYF. CDR3 coding DNA: TGTGCCAGTCGACCCCCGACCCGGGGTTTCGGCATTCAGTACTTC.

The chain has TRBV11-2 and TRBJ1-1; maybe TRBD1 (6 bases). Germline CDR1 SGHAT, CDR2 FQNNGV. This CDR3 comprises 15 residues. The germline V and J ends were trimmed by 8 bases and 4 bases, with 20 bases remaining between them. The CDR3 here is CASGERGALGTEAFF. CDR3 in DNA: TGTGCCAGCGGGGAGCGGGGGGCTCTCGGCACTGAAGCTTTCTTT.

This clonotype showed up many times. V is TRBV7-2 and J is TRBJ2-3; D perhaps matches TRBD1 (6 bases). Germline V gene lookup returns CDR1 SGHTA and CDR2 FQGNSA. Between the trimmed V and J ends, which lost 6 bases and 0 bases, there was a span of 13 bases. The CDR3 is made up of 15 amino acids. This chain's CDR3 is CASRSVGASTDTQYF. CDR3 DNA: TGTGCCAGCAGGAGCGTGGGGGCTAGCACAGATACGCAGTATTTT.

In its sample, this clonotype was seen a few times. The chain combines TRBV4-3 with TRBJ2-4, with D maybe TRBD1 (6 bases). Between the trimmed V and J ends, which lost 0 bases and 8 bases, there was a span of 14 bases. Germline values: CDR1 LGHNA, CDR2 YSLEER. CDR3 length: 15 amino acids. This CDR3 is CASSQDFRGSDIQYF. In DNA form, the CDR3 reads TGCGCCAGCAGCCAAGATTTCAGGGGCAGTGACATTCAGTACTTC.

In the case of this clonotype: A junction end diverges from the germline sequence, so it may reflect a read error. The rearrangement uses TRBV2 and TRBJ2-7; 8 bases match TRBD1. The CDR3 extends over 11 amino acids. CDR1 is SNHLY and CDR2 is FYNNEI in the germline V gene. The chain's CDR3 is CASSPNPGQGF. DNA of the CDR3: TGTGCCAGCAGTCCCAACCCCGGACAGGGCTTC.

The sample holds many counts of this clonotype. The gene calls are TRBV20-1 and TRBJ2-4, with D tentatively TRBD2 (5 bases). Germline assignment: CDR1 DFQATT and CDR2 SNEGSKA (reference sequence). With 0 bases removed from V and 6 bases from J, the gap between germline ends came to 18 bases. The length of the CDR3 is 16 residues. The CDR3 reads CSARDHSPGSLNIQYF. The CDR3 DNA sequence: TGCAGTGCTAGAGATCATAGCCCGGGGTCCTTAAACATTCAGTACTTC.

This clonotype was seen ten or more times. The chain uses TRBV29-1 and TRBJ1-5; D gene unclear. V gave up 6 bases and J gave up 7 bases, with 16 bases separating them. The CDR3 extends over 13 amino acids. Germline V gives CDR1 SQVTM, CDR2 ANQGSEA. Here the CDR3 DNA reads TGCAGCGTGCGGGCCGGGCCCGACCAGCCCCAGCATTTT. Translated: CSVRAGPDQPQHF.